Listed below are T cell receptor beta chains from one sample, sequenced in a study of shared clonotypes between healthy human individuals. The data were produced by immunoSEQ multiplex PCR, yet TCRdb's version contains in-frame clones alone and is incomplete. The sample lists some 380,000 clones, roughly 96% occurring once. Sequencing used memory CD8+ T cells sorted from blood. Receptors were obtained from a man younger than 40 in good health. Each CDR3 is given with its conserved first and last residue. A D gene is named only where the DNA matches it firmly. Rows may omit the clone size; those that give it use once, few, many or a size class.

len	d_gene	j_gene	abundance	v_gene	CDR3nt	CDR3aa
15	TRBD1	TRBJ2-3	-	TRBV6-5	TGTGCCAGCAGTCAAGACAGGGGGGGCACAGATACGCAGTATTTT	CASSQDRGGTDTQYF
12	-	TRBJ2-3	-	TRBV7-2	TGTGCCAGCAGCTACTTCCCCTCCTGGCAGTATTTT	CASSYFPSWQYF
16	-	TRBJ1-1	-	TRBV7-1	TGTGCCAGCAGCCCAATGCCGAGGGGAGGAAACACTGAAGCTTTCTTT	CASSPMPRGGNTEAFF
15	-	TRBJ2-3	-	TRBV19	TGTGCCAGTAGTATAGAGTCGAGGGAAACAGATACGCAGTATTTT	CASSIESRETDTQYF
20	TRBD2	TRBJ2-2	-	TRBV4-1	TGCGCCAGCAGCCATTTTGGACTAGCGGGAGGTCCTAAAAACACCGGGGAGCTGTTTTTT	CASSHFGLAGGPKNTGELFF
14	-	TRBJ1-2	-	TRBV15	TGTGCCACCAGCAGGGAGATGACGGCCTATGGCTACACCTTC	CATSREMTAYGYTF
13	TRBD1	TRBJ2-7	once	TRBV2	TGTGCCAGCGATTCGGGACAGGGCTACGAGCAGTACTTC	CASDSGQGYEQYF
14	-	TRBJ2-3	-	TRBV30	TGTGCCTGGAGTGGGCAGGGGCCCACAGATACGCAGTATTTT	CAWSGQGPTDTQYF
13	-	TRBJ2-3	-	TRBV30	TGTGCCTGGAGTGCGGGAGTTACAGATACGCAGTATTTT	CAWSAGVTDTQYF
16	TRBD2	TRBJ2-3	-	TRBV5-1	TGCGCCAGCAGCCTCCCTAGCGGGAGTTCGACAGATACGCAGTATTTT	CASSLPSGSSTDTQYF
14	-	TRBJ2-1	once	TRBV5-4	TGTGCCAGCCAGGGGAGAGTTACAGACAATGAGCAGTTCTTC	CASQGRVTDNEQFF
13	-	TRBJ1-5	-	TRBV10-2	TGCGCCAGCAGTGAAGACCTTAATCAGCCCCAGCATTTT	CASSEDLNQPQHF
13	-	TRBJ1-2	-	TRBV5-4	TGTGCCAGCAGCTTGGGGGGTTCAGGGGACTACACCTTC	CASSLGGSGDYTF
19	TRBD2	TRBJ2-1	-	TRBV27	TGTGCCAGCAGTCTAGGGACTAGCGGGAGTAGGTCCTCCTACAATGAGCAGTTCTTC	CASSLGTSGSRSSYNEQFF
13	-	TRBJ1-1	-	TRBV2	TGTGCCAGCAGTGGAGTGGAGAACACTGAAGCTTTCTTT	CASSGVENTEAFF
14	TRBD1	TRBJ1-2	-	TRBV5-4	TGTGCCAGCAGCTTGGAGGGACAGGGAAATGGCTACACCTTC	CASSLEGQGNGYTF
13	-	TRBJ2-7	once	TRBV10-1	TGCGCCAGCAGTGAGCCGAATTCCTACGAGCAGTACTTC	CASSEPNSYEQYF
18	-	TRBJ1-3	-	TRBV28	TGTGCCAGCAGTCCTACCTCAAGAGGACAGCACTCTGGAAACACCATATATTTT	CASSPTSRGQHSGNTIYF
14	TRBD1	TRBJ2-7	-	TRBV4-2	TGTGCCAGCAGCCAAGATGGACAGGGCTACGAGCAGTACTTC	CASSQDGQGYEQYF
14	-	TRBJ2-3	-	TRBV7-2	TGTGCCAGCAGCTTAAGGGGGGGGCGAGATACGCAGTATTTT	CASSLRGGRDTQYF
14	-	TRBJ1-1	-	TRBV7-2	TGTGCCAGCAGCTTAGGACAGCAGAACACTGAAGCTTTCTTT	CASSLGQQNTEAFF
15	-	TRBJ2-5	-	TRBV4-2	TGTGCCAGCAGCCAAGGGGACTCTTCCCAAGAGACCCAGTACTTC	CASSQGDSSQETQYF
15	-	TRBJ2-7	-	TRBV19	TGTGCCAGTAGTCCCCTATTGGAGGGCTCCTACGAGCAGTACTTC	CASSPLLEGSYEQYF
13	TRBD1	TRBJ2-7	once	TRBV2	TGTGCCAGCAGTCATTCGGACAGGGTCGAGCAGTACTTC	CASSHSDRVEQYF
15	TRBD1	TRBJ1-1	-	TRBV5-4	TGTGCCAGCAGCTTTCTGGGACAGCTAAACACTGAAGCTTTCTTT	CASSFLGQLNTEAFF
17	-	TRBJ2-1	-	TRBV19	TGTGCCAGTAGTGATCGGGACTCCCACTCCCCCTGGGATGAGCAGTTCTTC	CASSDRDSHSPWDEQFF
13	TRBD1	TRBJ1-4	once	TRBV7-3	TGTGCCAGCCTACGGACAGGGGTTGAAAAACTGTTTTTT	CASLRTGVEKLFF
18	TRBD2	TRBJ2-1	-	TRBV4-1	TGCGCCAGCAGCCAAGAGGTCAGTGGGGGGGGACTCGACAATGAGCAGTTCTTC	CASSQEVSGGGLDNEQFF
13	-	TRBJ1-1	-	TRBV28	TGTGCCAGCAGTTTAGGATTCTGGGGATCAGCTTTCTTT	CASSLGFWGSAFF
15	TRBD2	TRBJ2-3	-	TRBV7-9	TGTGCCAGCAGCACCGGGACTAGCGGCACAGATACGCAGTATTTT	CASSTGTSGTDTQYF
19	-	TRBJ2-6	-	TRBV2	TGTGCCAGCAGTTTCCAGGGTAGCGGCTATGTAGCTGGGGCCAACGTCCTGACTTTC	CASSFQGSGYVAGANVLTF
16	-	TRBJ1-4	-	TRBV14	TGTGCCAGCAGCCAAGATCTTGGTCGGGGAAAAGAAAAACTGTTTTTT	CASSQDLGRGKEKLFF
13	TRBD2	TRBJ2-1	-	TRBV7-2	TGTGCCAGCAGCTTTAGCGGGTACAATGAGCAGTTCTTC	CASSFSGYNEQFF
15	-	TRBJ1-5	-	TRBV10-3	TGTGCCATCAGTGAGTCGCAGGATAGCAATCAGCCCCAGCATTTT	CAISESQDSNQPQHF
13	-	TRBJ2-7	-	TRBV7-3	TGTGCCAGCAGCCAAACCCAGGGCAGGGAGCAGTACTTC	CASSQTQGREQYF
12	-	TRBJ2-5	-	TRBV5-1	TGCGCCAGCAGCTTGGGGTCGGAGACCCAGTACTTC	CASSLGSETQYF
17	-	TRBJ2-1	-	TRBV9	TGTGCCAGCAGCCCCTGGGGCGTCCCTAGCTCCTACAATGAGCAGTTCTTC	CASSPWGVPSSYNEQFF
16	TRBD2	TRBJ2-4	-	TRBV28	TGTGCCAGCACCATACTAGCGGTCCTAGCCAAAAACATTCAGTACTTC	CASTILAVLAKNIQYF
14	TRBD2	TRBJ2-5	once	TRBV5-5	TGTGCCAGCAGGATAAGGACTAGTGAAGAGACCCAGTACTTC	CASRIRTSEETQYF
16	-	TRBJ2-3	-	TRBV5-4	TGTGCCAGCAAAACGGGACTCCTCTCCAGCCCAGATACGCAGTATTTT	CASKTGLLSSPDTQYF
12	-	TRBJ2-5	-	TRBV7-8	TGTGCCAGCAGCCCTGACCCTCAGACCCAGTACTTC	CASSPDPQTQYF
15	-	TRBJ2-5	-	TRBV5-1	TGCGCCAGCAGCTTGATTGATGTGCAAGCGGGGACCCAGTACTTC	CASSLIDVQAGTQYF
12	-	TRBJ2-2	-	TRBV5-1	TGCGCCAGCAGCTACAACACCGGGGAGCTGTTTTTT	CASSYNTGELFF
16	-	TRBJ2-1	-	TRBV4-1	TGCGCCAGCAGCCAAGACGTGTTAGGGATCTACAATGAGCAGTTCTTC	CASSQDVLGIYNEQFF
13	-	TRBJ1-4	-	TRBV30	TGTGCCTGGAGTCAACCACCAGGGGAAAAACTGTTTTTT	CAWSQPPGEKLFF
14	-	TRBJ1-2	-	TRBV7-9	TGTGCCAGCAGCTTCGGACCGCGGGAGGATGGCTACACCTTC	CASSFGPREDGYTF
15	-	TRBJ2-7	-	TRBV1	TGCACCAGCAGCCAAGGCAGCGGGAGGTCCTACGAGCAGTACTTC	CTSSQGSGRSYEQYF